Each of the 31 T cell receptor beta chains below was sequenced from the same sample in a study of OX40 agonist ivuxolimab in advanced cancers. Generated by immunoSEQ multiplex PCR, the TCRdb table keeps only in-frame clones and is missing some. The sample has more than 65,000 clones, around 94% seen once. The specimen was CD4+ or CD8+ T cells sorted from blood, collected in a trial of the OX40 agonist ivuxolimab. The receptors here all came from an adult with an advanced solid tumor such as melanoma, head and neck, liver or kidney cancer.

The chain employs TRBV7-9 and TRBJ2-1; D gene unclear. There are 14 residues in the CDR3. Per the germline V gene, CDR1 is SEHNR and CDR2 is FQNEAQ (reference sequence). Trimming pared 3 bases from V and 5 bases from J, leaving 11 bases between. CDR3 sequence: CASSFALPDNEQFF. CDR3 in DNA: TGTGCCAGCAGCTTTGCGCTCCCAGACAATGAGCAGTTCTTC. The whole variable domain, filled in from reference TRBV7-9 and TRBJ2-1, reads DTGVSQNPRHKITKRGQNVTFRCDPISEHNRLYWYRQTLGQGPEFLTYFQNEAQLEKSRLLSDRFSAERPKGSFSTLEIQRTEQGDSAMYLCASSFALPDNEQFFGPGTRLTVL.

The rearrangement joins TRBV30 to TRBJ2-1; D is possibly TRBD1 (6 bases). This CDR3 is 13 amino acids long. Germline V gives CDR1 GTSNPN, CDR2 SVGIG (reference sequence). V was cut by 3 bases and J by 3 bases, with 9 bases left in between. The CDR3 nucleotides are TGTGCCTGGAGGGGGGACAACTACAATGAGCAGTTCTTC. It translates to CAWRGDNYNEQFF.

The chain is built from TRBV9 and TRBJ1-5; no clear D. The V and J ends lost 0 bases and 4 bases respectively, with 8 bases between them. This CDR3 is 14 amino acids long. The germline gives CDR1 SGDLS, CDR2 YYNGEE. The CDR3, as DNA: TGTGCCAGCAGCGTAGTTCCGGATAATCAGCCCCAGCATTTT. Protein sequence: CASSVVPDNQPQHF.

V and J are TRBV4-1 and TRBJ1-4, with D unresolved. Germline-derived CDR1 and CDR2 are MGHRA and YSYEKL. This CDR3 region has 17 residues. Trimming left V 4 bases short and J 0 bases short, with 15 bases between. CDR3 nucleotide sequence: TGCGCCAGCAGCCTACCACCCAACAGCGCAACTAATGAAAAACTGTTTTTT. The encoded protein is CASSLPPNSATNEKLFF.

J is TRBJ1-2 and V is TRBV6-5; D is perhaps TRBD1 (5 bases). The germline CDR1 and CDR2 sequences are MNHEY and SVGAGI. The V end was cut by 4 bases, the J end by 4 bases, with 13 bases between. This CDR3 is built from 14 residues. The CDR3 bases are TGTGCCAGCAGTTCTCCGGGACCGTTCTATGGCTACACCTTC. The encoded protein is CASSSPGPFYGYTF.

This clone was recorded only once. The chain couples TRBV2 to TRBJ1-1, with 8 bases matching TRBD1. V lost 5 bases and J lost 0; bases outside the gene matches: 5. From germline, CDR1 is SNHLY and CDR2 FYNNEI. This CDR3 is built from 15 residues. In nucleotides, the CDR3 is TGTGCCAGCAGTCTTAGGACAGGGATGAACACTGAAGCTTTCTTT. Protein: CASSLRTGMNTEAFF.

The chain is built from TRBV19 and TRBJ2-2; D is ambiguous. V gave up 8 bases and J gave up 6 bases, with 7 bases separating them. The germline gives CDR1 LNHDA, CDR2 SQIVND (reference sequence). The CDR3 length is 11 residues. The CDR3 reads CASLSAGELFF. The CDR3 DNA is TGTGCCAGTCTTAGTGCCGGGGAGCTGTTTTTT.

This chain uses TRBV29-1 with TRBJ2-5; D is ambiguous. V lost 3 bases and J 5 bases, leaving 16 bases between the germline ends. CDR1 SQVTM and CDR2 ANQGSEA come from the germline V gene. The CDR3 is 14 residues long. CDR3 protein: CSVELRSPRETQYF. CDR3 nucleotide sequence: TGCAGCGTTGAGCTCCGCAGCCCCAGGGAGACCCAGTACTTC.

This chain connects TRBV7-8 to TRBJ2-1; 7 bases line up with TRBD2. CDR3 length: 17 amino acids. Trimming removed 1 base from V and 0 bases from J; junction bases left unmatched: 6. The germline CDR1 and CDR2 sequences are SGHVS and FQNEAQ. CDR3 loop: CASSLVRGGGSYNEQFF. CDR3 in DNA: TGTGCCAGCAGCTTAGTGAGGGGCGGGGGCTCCTACAATGAGCAGTTCTTC.

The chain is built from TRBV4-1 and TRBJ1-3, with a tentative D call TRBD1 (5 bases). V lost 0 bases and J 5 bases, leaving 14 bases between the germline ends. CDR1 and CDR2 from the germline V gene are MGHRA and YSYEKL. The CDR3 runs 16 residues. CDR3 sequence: CASSQDGGSLRNTIYF. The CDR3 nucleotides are TGCGCCAGCAGCCAAGATGGGGGAAGCTTGAGAAACACCATATATTTT.

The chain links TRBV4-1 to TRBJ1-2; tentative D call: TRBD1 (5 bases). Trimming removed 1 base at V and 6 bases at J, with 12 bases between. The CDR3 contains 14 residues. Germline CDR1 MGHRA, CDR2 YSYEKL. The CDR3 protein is CASSQGGSGDGYTF. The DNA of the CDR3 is TGCGCCAGCAGCCAAGGGGGCTCGGGGGATGGCTACACCTTC.

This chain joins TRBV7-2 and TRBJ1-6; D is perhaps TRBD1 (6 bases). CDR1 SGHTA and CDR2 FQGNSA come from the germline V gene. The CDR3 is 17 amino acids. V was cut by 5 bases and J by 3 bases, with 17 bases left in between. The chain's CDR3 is CASSRSGGEGYNSPLHF. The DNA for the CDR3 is TGTGCCAGCAGCCGCTCGGGGGGCGAGGGCTATAATTCACCCCTCCACTTT.

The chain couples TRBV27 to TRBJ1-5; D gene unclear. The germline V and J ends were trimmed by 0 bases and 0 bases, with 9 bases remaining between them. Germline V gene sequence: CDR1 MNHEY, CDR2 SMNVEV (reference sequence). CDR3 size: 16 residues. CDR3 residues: CASSLSMGYSNQPQHF. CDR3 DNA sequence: TGTGCCAGCAGTTTATCGATGGGGTATAGCAATCAGCCCCAGCATTTT.

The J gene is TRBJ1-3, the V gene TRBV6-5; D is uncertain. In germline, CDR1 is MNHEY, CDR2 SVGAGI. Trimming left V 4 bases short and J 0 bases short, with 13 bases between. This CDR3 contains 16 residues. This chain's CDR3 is CASSSTVILSGNTIYF. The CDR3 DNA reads TGTGCCAGCAGTTCCACAGTGATTCTCTCTGGAAACACCATATATTTT.

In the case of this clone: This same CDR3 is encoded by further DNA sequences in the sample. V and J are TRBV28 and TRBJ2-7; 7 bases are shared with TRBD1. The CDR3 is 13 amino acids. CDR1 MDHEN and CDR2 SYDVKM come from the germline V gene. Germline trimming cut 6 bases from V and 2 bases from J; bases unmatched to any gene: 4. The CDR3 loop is CASSQDRAYEQYF. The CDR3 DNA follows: TGTGCCAGCAGCCAAGACAGGGCCTACGAGCAGTACTTC.

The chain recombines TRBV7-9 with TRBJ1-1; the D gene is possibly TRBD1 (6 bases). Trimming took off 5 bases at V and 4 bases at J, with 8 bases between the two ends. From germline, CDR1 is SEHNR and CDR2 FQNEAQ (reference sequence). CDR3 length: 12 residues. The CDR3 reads CASSPGATEAFF. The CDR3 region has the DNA TGTGCCAGCAGCCCAGGGGCCACTGAAGCTTTCTTT. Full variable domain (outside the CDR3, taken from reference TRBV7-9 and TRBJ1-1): DTGVSQNPRHKITKRGQNVTFRCDPISEHNRLYWYRQTLGQGPEFLTYFQNEAQLEKSRLLSDRFSAERPKGSFSTLEIQRTEQGDSAMYLCASSPGATEAFFGQGTRLTVV.

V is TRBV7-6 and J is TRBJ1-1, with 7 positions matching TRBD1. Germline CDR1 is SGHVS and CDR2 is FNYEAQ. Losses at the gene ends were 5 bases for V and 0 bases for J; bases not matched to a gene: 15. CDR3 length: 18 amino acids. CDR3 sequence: CASSPSSGTEIMNTEAFF. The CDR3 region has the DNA TGTGCCAGCAGCCCCTCGTCCGGGACAGAGATAATGAACACTGAAGCTTTCTTT.

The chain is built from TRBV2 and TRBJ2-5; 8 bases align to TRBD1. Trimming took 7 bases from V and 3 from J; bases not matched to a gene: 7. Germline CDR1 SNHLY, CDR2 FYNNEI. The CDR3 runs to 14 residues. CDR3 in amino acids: CASISSGGKETQYF. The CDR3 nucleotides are TGTGCCAGCATTTCCTCAGGGGGCAAAGAGACCCAGTACTTC.

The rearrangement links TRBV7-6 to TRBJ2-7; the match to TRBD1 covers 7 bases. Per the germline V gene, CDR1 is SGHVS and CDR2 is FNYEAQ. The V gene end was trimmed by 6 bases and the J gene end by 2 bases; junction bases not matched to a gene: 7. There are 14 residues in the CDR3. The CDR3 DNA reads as TGTGCCAGCAGTCCAGGGGGTTATACCTACGAGCAGTACTTC. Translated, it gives CASSPGGYTYEQYF.

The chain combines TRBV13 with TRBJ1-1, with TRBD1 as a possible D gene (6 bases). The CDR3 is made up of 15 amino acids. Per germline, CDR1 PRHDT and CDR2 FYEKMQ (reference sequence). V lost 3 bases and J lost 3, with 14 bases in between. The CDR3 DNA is TGTGCCAGCAGCTTTCTGCCAGGGGATCACACTGAAGCTTTCTTT. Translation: CASSFLPGDHTEAFF.

The CDR3 region has the DNA TGTGCCAGCAGTTTTGGAGCCCCCTACGAGCAGTACTTC. It translates to CASSFGAPYEQYF. This sequence joins TRBV27 and TRBJ2-7; D is undetermined. V lost 3 bases to trimming and J lost 2 bases, with 8 bases between them. CDR3 length equals 13 residues. Germline assignment: CDR1 MNHEY and CDR2 SMNVEV (reference sequence).

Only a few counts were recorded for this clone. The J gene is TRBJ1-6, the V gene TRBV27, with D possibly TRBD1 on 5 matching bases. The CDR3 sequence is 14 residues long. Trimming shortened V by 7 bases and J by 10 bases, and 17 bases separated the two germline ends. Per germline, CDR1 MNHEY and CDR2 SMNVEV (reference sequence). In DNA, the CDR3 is TGTGCCAGCAACCGAGCAGTTCGGGGGTCACCCCTCCACTTT. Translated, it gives CASNRAVRGSPLHF.

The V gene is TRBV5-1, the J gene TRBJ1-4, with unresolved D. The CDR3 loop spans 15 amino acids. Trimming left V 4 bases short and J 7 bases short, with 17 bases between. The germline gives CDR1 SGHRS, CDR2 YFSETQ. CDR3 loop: CASSPGGGSGEKLFF. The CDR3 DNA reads TGCGCCAGCAGCCCCGGAGGAGGTTCTGGTGAAAAACTGTTTTTT.

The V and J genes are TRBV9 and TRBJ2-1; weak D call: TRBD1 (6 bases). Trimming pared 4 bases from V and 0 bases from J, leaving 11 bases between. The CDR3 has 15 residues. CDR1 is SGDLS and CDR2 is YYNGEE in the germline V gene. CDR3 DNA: TGTGCCAGCAGCCTGCAGGGGAACTCCTACAATGAGCAGTTCTTC. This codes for CASSLQGNSYNEQFF.

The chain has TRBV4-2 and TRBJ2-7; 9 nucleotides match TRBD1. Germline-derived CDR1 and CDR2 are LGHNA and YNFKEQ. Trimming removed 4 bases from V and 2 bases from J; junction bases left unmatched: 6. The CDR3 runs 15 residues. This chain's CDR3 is CASSPGQGLTYEQYF. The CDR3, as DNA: TGTGCCAGCAGCCCGGGACAGGGTTTGACCTACGAGCAGTACTTC.

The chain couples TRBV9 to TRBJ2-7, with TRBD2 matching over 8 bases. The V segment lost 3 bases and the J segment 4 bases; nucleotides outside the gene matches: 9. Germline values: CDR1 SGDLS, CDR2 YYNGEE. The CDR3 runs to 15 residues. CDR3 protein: CASSESGSEQYEQYF. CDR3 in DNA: TGTGCCAGCAGCGAAAGCGGGAGTGAACAATACGAGCAGTACTTC.

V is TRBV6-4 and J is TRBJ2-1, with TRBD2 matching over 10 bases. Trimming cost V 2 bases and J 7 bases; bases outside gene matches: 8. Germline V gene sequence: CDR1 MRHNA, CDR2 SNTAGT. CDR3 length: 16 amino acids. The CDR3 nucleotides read TGTGCCAGCAGTGACCTTAGCGGGGGGTCGAGAAATGAGCAGTTCTTC. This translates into CASSDLSGGSRNEQFF.

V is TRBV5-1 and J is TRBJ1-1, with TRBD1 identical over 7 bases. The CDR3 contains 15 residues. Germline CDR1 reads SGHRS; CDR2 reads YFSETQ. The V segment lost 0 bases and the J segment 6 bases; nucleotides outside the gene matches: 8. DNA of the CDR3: TGCGCCAGCAGCTTGGCCGGAGGGGGCGTCGCTGAAGCTTTCTTT. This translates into CASSLAGGGVAEAFF.

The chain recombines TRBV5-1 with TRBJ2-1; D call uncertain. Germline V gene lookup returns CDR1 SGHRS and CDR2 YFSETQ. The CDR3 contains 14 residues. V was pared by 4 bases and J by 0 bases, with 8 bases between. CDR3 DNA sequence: TGCGCCAGCAGCCTTAAGAGCTCCTACAATGAGCAGTTCTTC. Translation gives CASSLKSSYNEQFF.

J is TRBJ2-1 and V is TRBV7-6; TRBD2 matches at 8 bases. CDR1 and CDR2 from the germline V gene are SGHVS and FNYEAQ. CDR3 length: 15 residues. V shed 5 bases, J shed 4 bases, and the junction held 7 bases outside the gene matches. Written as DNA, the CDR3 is TGTGCCAGCAGCCTTCTAGCGGGCCGTTACAATGAGCAGTTCTTC. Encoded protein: CASSLLAGRYNEQFF.

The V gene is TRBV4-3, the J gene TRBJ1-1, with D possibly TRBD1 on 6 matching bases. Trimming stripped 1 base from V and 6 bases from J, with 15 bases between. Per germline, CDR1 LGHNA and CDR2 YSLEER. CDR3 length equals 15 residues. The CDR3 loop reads CASSQGVGAVAEAFF. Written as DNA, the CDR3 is TGCGCCAGCAGCCAAGGAGTGGGGGCGGTCGCTGAAGCTTTCTTT.